Each of the 26 T cell receptor beta chains below was sequenced from the same sample in a study of T cell repertoires in cytomegalovirus infection. TCRdb analysed the reads with MiXCR anew, one entry per CDR3 protein. The sample consists of around 240,000 distinct CDR3 sequences, approximately 22% of them appearing once. The sample consisted of CD8+ T cells from PBMCs. These receptors were obtained from a human donor in good health (CMV status not recorded). Some clones in this sample may be carry-over from other donors' samples.

The chain couples TRBV4-2 to TRBJ2-3; D gene unclear. CDR3 size: 11 residues. The V end was cut by 8 bases, the J end by 5 bases, with 8 bases between. In germline, CDR1 is LGHNA, CDR2 YNFKEQ. CDR3 DNA: TGTGCCAGCGTAGAAGGAGATACGCAGTATTTT. Protein sequence: CASVEGDTQYF.

J is TRBJ2-2 and V is TRBV5-4, with D maybe TRBD2 (6 bases). Germline lookup yields CDR1 SGHNT and CDR2 YYREEE (reference sequence). V lost 4 bases and J lost 2, with 9 bases in between. The CDR3 extends over 14 amino acids. The CDR3 coding sequence is TGTGCCAGCAGCCGGGACTTTAACACCGGGGAGCTGTTTTTT. Amino acids: CASSRDFNTGELFF.

The chain is built from TRBV12-3 or TRBV12-4 and TRBJ2-7, with 7 bases lining up with TRBD2. The CDR3 totals 14 residues. V shed 6 bases and J 3 bases; nucleotides not matched to a gene: 8. CDR3 sequence: CASRQSGALYEQYF. CDR3 coding DNA: TGTGCCAGCAGACAGAGCGGGGCGCTCTACGAGCAGTACTTC.

The chain employs TRBV6-8 and TRBJ2-1, with D hard to call. The length of the CDR3 is 11 residues. Trimming took 7 bases from V and 5 from J, leaving 6 bases between them. CDR1 and CDR2 (germline): MNHGY, SAAAGT. This chain's CDR3 is CASKANNEQFF. CDR3 sequence (DNA): TGTGCCAGCAAGGCGAACAATGAGCAGTTCTTC.

The sample holds a few counts of this clonotype. The genes are TRBV6-5 and TRBJ1-1; tentatively, D is TRBD1 (5 bases). With 6 bases removed from V and 0 bases from J, the gap between germline ends came to 14 bases. The CDR3 sequence is 15 residues long. CDR1 and CDR2 (germline): MNHEY, SVGAGI. The CDR3 protein is CASSPRGTMNTEAFF. The DNA of the CDR3 is TGTGCCAGCAGCCCCCGGGGGACTATGAACACTGAAGCTTTCTTT.

The rearrangement uses TRBV29-1 and TRBJ2-3, with D perhaps TRBD1 (5 bases). This CDR3 is built from 16 residues. Trimming shortened V by 0 bases and J by 3 bases, and 16 bases separated the two germline ends. CDR1 and CDR2 (germline): SQVTM, ANQGSEA. The CDR3 DNA is TGCAGCGTTGAAGACCCCCAAGGGGCCAGTACAGATACGCAGTATTTT. Its protein is CSVEDPQGASTDTQYF.

V is TRBV14 and J is TRBJ1-4; perhaps TRBD1 as D (6 bases). Germline CDR1 is SGHDN and CDR2 is FVKESK. Trimming took 3 bases from V and 5 from J, leaving 13 bases between them. The CDR3 sequence is 15 residues long. CDR3 DNA: TGTGCCAGCAGCCACCAAACAGGGAGAAATGAAAAACTGTTTTTT. Translated: CASSHQTGRNEKLFF.

Ten or more counts support this clonotype. This rearrangement joins TRBV7-9 to TRBJ2-5; D may be TRBD1 (6 bases). Germline assignment: CDR1 SEHNR and CDR2 FQNEAQ (reference sequence). CDR3 length: 16 residues. The V end lost 5 bases, the J end lost 3 bases, and 19 bases lay between the germline ends. CDR3 residues: CASSPRGGRDKETQYF. CDR3 nucleotide sequence: TGTGCCAGCAGCCCGAGGGGCGGACGGGACAAAGAGACCCAGTACTTC.

This clonotype was picked up a small number of times. The J gene is TRBJ1-1, the V gene TRBV28; D uncertain. CDR1 and CDR2 from the germline V gene are MDHEN and SYDVKM. The CDR3 length is 13 residues. With 6 bases removed from V and 6 bases from J, the gap between germline ends came to 14 bases. CDR3 sequence (DNA): TGTGCCAGCAGGGTGGCGGGCTGGTCTGAAGCTTTCTTT. This sequence encodes CASRVAGWSEAFF.

This clonotype was seen repeatedly, ten times or more. The rearrangement joins TRBV28 to TRBJ2-3; D is perhaps TRBD1 (6 bases). The CDR3 extends over 18 amino acids. Germline loops: CDR1 MDHEN, CDR2 SYDVKM. Trimming took 5 bases from V and 0 from J, leaving 21 bases between them. In DNA, the CDR3 is TGTGCCAGCAGTCGGACAGAAACTGGGGTAGGGAGCACAGATACGCAGTATTTT. Its protein is CASSRTETGVGSTDTQYF.

The sample holds many counts of this clonotype. The rearrangement joins TRBV20-1 to TRBJ2-4, with TRBD1 identical over 11 bases. Germline CDR1 DFQATT, CDR2 SNEGSKA (reference sequence). The CDR3 runs 16 residues. Trimming took 3 bases from V and 7 from J; bases not matched to a gene: 11. CDR3 amino acids: CSASLAPDRGLNIQYF. The CDR3 coding sequence is TGCAGTGCTAGTCTTGCTCCGGACAGGGGGCTGAACATTCAGTACTTC.

J is TRBJ1-5 and V is TRBV20-1; 11 nucleotides agree with TRBD1. The germline V gene has CDR1 DFQATT and CDR2 SNEGSKA (reference sequence). V was pared by 5 bases and J by 6 bases, with 9 bases of the junction left unmatched. The CDR3 totals 15 residues. This CDR3 is CSAPGDRGFGQPQHF. CDR3 coding DNA: TGCAGTGCTCCCGGGGACAGGGGGTTTGGTCAGCCCCAGCATTTT.

DNA of the CDR3: TGCAGCTCCGACCCCCGGGGCGCGGAGACCCAGTACTTC. This sequence encodes CSSDPRGAETQYF. The genes are TRBV29-1 and TRBJ2-5; D possibly uses TRBD1 or TRBD2 (5 bases each). This CDR3 contains 13 residues. V gave up 8 bases and J gave up 5 bases, with 18 bases separating them. Germline lookup yields CDR1 SQVTM and CDR2 ANQGSEA.

This clonotype has ten or more counts. The rearrangement uses TRBV4-1 and TRBJ1-1; 8 positions agree with TRBD1. This CDR3 is built from 17 residues. J was trimmed by 1 base and V by 5 bases; bases with no gene match: 12. Germline CDR1 MGHRA, CDR2 YSYEKL. CDR3: CASSSSWGQVTNTEAFF. Written as DNA, the CDR3 is TGCGCCAGCAGCTCTTCCTGGGGACAGGTGACGAACACTGAAGCTTTCTTT.

This clonotype appeared once. The chain is built from TRBV9 and TRBJ1-1; no firm D call. The V gene lost 3 bases and the J gene lost 4 bases, with 13 bases spanning the gap. The CDR3 consists of 14 residues. In germline, CDR1 is SGDLS, CDR2 YYNGEE. In DNA form, the CDR3 reads TGTGCCAGCAGCGACACGACGCGGGGCACTGAAGCTTTCTTT. Its translation: CASSDTTRGTEAFF. Using reference TRBV9 and TRBJ1-1 for the parts outside the CDR3, the full variable domain is DSGVTQTPKHLITATGQRVTLRCSPRSGDLSVYWYQQSLDQGLQFLIQYYNGEERAKGNILERFSAQQFPDLHSELNLSSLELGDSALYFCASSDTTRGTEAFFGQGTRLTVV.

V is TRBV4-1 and J is TRBJ2-7; D may be TRBD1 (6 bases). With 4 bases removed from V and 5 bases from J, the gap between germline ends came to 21 bases. This CDR3 region has 16 residues. The germline V gene encodes CDR1 MGHRA and CDR2 YSYEKL. CDR3 residues: CASSPLLQGWVNEQYF. The CDR3 nucleotides are TGCGCCAGCAGCCCCCTTCTACAGGGATGGGTAAACGAGCAGTACTTC.

This clonotype was recorded a few times. CDR3 in DNA: TGTGCCAGCAGCGGCGACAGGGGAGCAGATACGCAGTATTTT. Translating gives CASSGDRGADTQYF. The rearrangement joins TRBV5-5 to TRBJ2-3; TRBD1 aligns across 8 bases. Germline trimming cut 4 bases from V and 4 bases from J; bases unmatched to any gene: 5. Germline CDR1 is SGHKS and CDR2 is YYEKEE (reference sequence). This CDR3 region has 14 residues.

V gene TRBV6-5 combines with J gene TRBJ1-1; tentative D call: TRBD1 (5 bases). The CDR3 is made up of 13 amino acids. Trimming left V 5 bases short and J 5 bases short, with 12 bases between. CDR1 and CDR2 from the germline V gene are MNHEY and SVGAGI. CDR3 sequence reads: CASSHGDETEAFF. CDR3 coding DNA: TGTGCCAGCAGTCACGGGGACGAAACTGAAGCTTTCTTT.

Ten or more counts support this clonotype. This rearrangement joins TRBV10-3 to TRBJ1-1, with D uncertain. V was cut by 3 bases and J by 6 bases, with 14 bases left in between. CDR3 size: 14 residues. Germline CDR1 is ENHRY and CDR2 is SYGVKD. CDR3 protein: CAISDWHLFAEAFF. The CDR3 DNA reads as TGTGCCATCAGTGATTGGCATCTTTTCGCTGAAGCTTTCTTT.

The sample holds a few counts of this clonotype. The rearrangement joins TRBV19 to TRBJ2-3, with 8 bases identical to TRBD1. V shed 0 bases, J shed 4 bases, and the junction held 9 bases outside the gene matches. This CDR3 region has 17 residues. Germline CDR1 reads LNHDA; CDR2 reads SQIVND (reference sequence). CDR3 loop: CASSIDGAGGDADTQYF. As DNA, the CDR3 is TGTGCCAGTAGTATAGACGGGGCAGGGGGCGACGCAGATACGCAGTATTTT.

The table lists this clonotype with many counts. This chain joins TRBV5-5 and TRBJ2-1; TRBD2 aligns across 8 bases. This CDR3 comprises 16 residues. With 4 bases clipped from V and 8 bases from J, the junction kept 14 bases outside the gene matches. Germline-derived CDR1 and CDR2 are SGHKS and YYEKEE (reference sequence). This chain's CDR3 is CASSLLAGLSLYEQFF. The CDR3 nucleotides read TGTGCCAGCAGCCTGTTAGCGGGGTTGAGTTTGTATGAGCAGTTCTTC.

This clonotype was recorded at least ten times. This rearrangement joins TRBV7-9 to TRBJ2-1; D possibly corresponds to TRBD2 (7 bases). Per the germline V gene, CDR1 is SEHNR and CDR2 is FQNEAQ (reference sequence). Trimming removed 5 bases at V and 0 bases at J, with 11 bases between. CDR3 length: 15 amino acids. CDR3 loop: CASSGRGRSYNEQFF. The CDR3 nucleotides read TGTGCCAGCAGCGGGCGGGGGCGCTCCTACAATGAGCAGTTCTTC.

The rearrangement joins TRBV6-6 to TRBJ2-3; D is unresolved. The CDR3 covers 14 residues. Germline CDR1 MNHNY, CDR2 SVGAGI (reference sequence). Trimming left V 0 bases short and J 5 bases short, with 9 bases between. For the CDR3, the DNA is TGTGCCAGCAGTTACTCGGACCAGGTAGATACGCAGTATTTT. Translation gives CASSYSDQVDTQYF.

The table lists this clonotype with a few counts. V gene TRBV28 combines with J gene TRBJ2-7; 9 nucleotides align to TRBD1. This CDR3 is 14 amino acids long. CDR1 and CDR2 (germline): MDHEN, SYDVKM. V shed 3 bases, J shed 6 bases, and the junction held 6 bases outside the gene matches. CDR3 coding DNA: TGTGCCAGCAGTTTCGGGACAGGGCGGCTCGAGCAGTACTTC. As protein: CASSFGTGRLEQYF.

Worth noting for this clonotype: A read error is possible here, since a much larger clone lies one base away. V is TRBV5-4 and J is TRBJ1-1; TRBD1 matches at 7 bases. The CDR3 sequence is 15 residues long. Germline V gene data show CDR1 as SGHNT and CDR2 as YYREEE (reference sequence). Trimming took 2 bases from V and 1 from J; bases not matched to a gene: 5. The CDR3 loop reads CASSLPGQWNTEAFF. CDR3 DNA: TGTGCCAGCAGCTTACCGGGACAGTGGAACACTGAAGCTTTCTTT.

This clonotype was found many times. The rearrangement links TRBV20-1 to TRBJ1-1; 7 nucleotides match TRBD1. The germline CDR1 and CDR2 sequences are DFQATT and SNEGSKA (reference sequence). Losses at the gene ends were 0 bases for V and 0 bases for J; bases not matched to a gene: 10. The CDR3 extends over 17 amino acids. As DNA, the CDR3 is TGCAGTGCTAGAGAGGGAGGGGGCAGCCGCATGAACACTGAAGCTTTCTTT. Protein sequence: CSAREGGGSRMNTEAFF.